Following are 21 T cell receptor beta chains from one sample sequenced in a study of T cells in Graves' hyperthyroidism and ophthalmopathy. RNA transcripts provided the source from which TCR beta CDR3 regions were amplified. The TCR CDR3 first-round RT-PCR relied on the HTBI primer set. MiXCR was run by TCRdb on the multiplex PCR reads, yielding one entry per CDR3 protein. The table has roughly 500,000 distinct CDR3 sequences, around 42% seen once. Sequenced: peripheral blood or thyroid tissue (not recorded which). All receptors come from an adult woman with Graves' disease, either hyperthyroidism or ophthalmopathy (not recorded which).

The chain links TRBV20-1 to TRBJ1-6; no reliable D call. Germline assignment: CDR1 DFQATT and CDR2 SNEGSKA (reference sequence). V was shortened by 6 bases and J by 6 bases, with 15 bases between the two germline ends. The CDR3 has 14 amino acids. DNA for the CDR3: TGCAGTGCCCTATCAGGAGTTAGTAATTCACCCCTCCACTTT. Its translation: CSALSGVSNSPLHF.

This clonotype has at least ten counts. This chain joins TRBV2 and TRBJ1-5, with D hard to call. The CDR3 is 11 amino acids. Trimming left V 2 bases short and J 9 bases short, with 5 bases between. Germline V gives CDR1 SNHLY, CDR2 FYNNEI. DNA of the CDR3: TGTGCCAGCAGTGAAATTGGGCCCCAGCATTTT. It specifies CASSEIGPQHF.

V and J are TRBV28 and TRBJ2-5; D not resolved. Germline lookup yields CDR1 MDHEN and CDR2 SYDVKM. V was trimmed by 8 bases and J by 5 bases, leaving 12 bases between them. The CDR3 covers 12 residues. CDR3 nucleotide sequence: TGTGCCAGCGGGTCTGTGGGGGAGACCCAGTACTTC. Its translation is CASGSVGETQYF.

This clonotype was counted ten times or more. V and J are TRBV13 and TRBJ2-5; TRBD1 is a possible D gene (5 bases). The CDR3 consists of 14 residues. Trimming left V 10 bases short and J 5 bases short, with 20 bases between. Germline V gene sequence: CDR1 PRHDT, CDR2 FYEKMQ (reference sequence). The DNA of the CDR3 is TGTGCCACCTTCCAGGGCGGCCGGCGGGAGACCCAGTACTTC. Amino acid sequence: CATFQGGRRETQYF.

A few counts support this clonotype. The chain joins TRBV29-1 to TRBJ1-1; D is possibly TRBD1 (6 bases). V was shortened by 4 bases and J by 4 bases, with 13 bases between the two germline ends. The length of the CDR3 is 13 residues. Germline loops: CDR1 SQVTM, CDR2 ANQGSEA. CDR3 residues: CSVAGLRGTEAFF. DNA of the CDR3: TGCAGCGTTGCGGGTCTCAGGGGCACTGAAGCTTTCTTT.

This clonotype was observed at least ten times. The chain links TRBV2 to TRBJ1-5; D gene uncertain. Germline assignment: CDR1 SNHLY and CDR2 FYNNEI. The CDR3 is 14 residues long. V was cut by 3 bases and J by 5 bases, with 11 bases left in between. CDR3: CASSDGRGHQPQHF. The CDR3 DNA reads as TGTGCCAGCAGTGACGGCCGTGGGCATCAGCCCCAGCATTTT.

This clonotype has a count of ten or more. The chain combines TRBV6-6 with TRBJ2-7; 7 nucleotides align to TRBD1. The trim removed 4 bases at V and 4 bases at J, leaving 7 bases unmatched. The CDR3 is 14 residues long. CDR1 is MNHNY, CDR2 SVGAGI, per germline (reference sequence). The CDR3 protein is CASSSSGQIYEQYF. The DNA of the CDR3 is TGTGCCAGCAGTTCCTCGGGACAGATTTACGAGCAGTACTTC.

There are many counts of this clonotype. V and J are TRBV7-8 and TRBJ1-1; D possibly corresponds to TRBD1 (5 bases). CDR3 length: 18 residues. The germline CDR1 and CDR2 sequences are SGHVS and FQNEAQ. Trimming took off 1 base at V and 1 base at J, with 19 bases between the two ends. The CDR3 nucleotides read TGTGCCAGCAGCTTAGGAATCTCGTCGGGAAGGGGGAACACTGAAGCTTTCTTT. Protein product: CASSLGISSGRGNTEAFF.

This clonotype was counted a single time. V gene TRBV19 combines with J gene TRBJ2-7; D is possibly TRBD2 (7 bases). Germline V gives CDR1 LNHDA, CDR2 SQIVND (reference sequence). Between the trimmed V and J ends, which lost 4 bases and 0 bases, there was a span of 16 bases. This CDR3 spans 16 amino acids. CDR3 nucleotide sequence: TGTGCCAGTAGTAGGATTGGCGGGGGCTCCTCCTACGAGCAGTACTTC. Residues: CASSRIGGGSSYEQYF.

The chain uses TRBV9 and TRBJ1-5, with TRBD1 matching over 12 bases. The germline V gene has CDR1 SGDLS and CDR2 YYNGEE. V gave up 10 bases and J gave up 6 bases; unmatched junction bases: 14. The CDR3 runs 16 residues. CDR3 nucleotide sequence: TGTGCCTCTAGAACCGGGACAGGGGGCAGGAGTCAGCCCCAGCATTTT. This sequence encodes CASRTGTGGRSQPQHF.

This clonotype has just a few counts. The rearrangement joins TRBV2 to TRBJ2-7; no clear D. This CDR3 region has 11 residues. Per germline, CDR1 SNHLY and CDR2 FYNNEI. The V end lost 5 bases, the J end lost 9 bases, and 11 bases lay between the germline ends. The CDR3 nucleotides are TGTGCCAGCAGTCTGAACTGGGGGCAGTACTTC. It encodes CASSLNWGQYF.

The chain joins TRBV29-1 to TRBJ1-2, with D unresolved. CDR1 and CDR2 from the germline V gene are SQVTM and ANQGSEA. This CDR3 is 11 amino acids long. The CDR3 sequence: CSLSGSGGYTF. The CDR3 DNA reads TGCAGTTTGTCGGGGAGCGGTGGCTACACCTTC.

The chain joins TRBV20-1 to TRBJ2-7; 7 bases are a match to TRBD1. Germline loops: CDR1 DFQATT, CDR2 SNEGSKA (reference sequence). CDR3 length equals 15 residues. The CDR3 spells CSALDETGEVYEQYF. DNA for the CDR3: TGCAGCGCTCTCGATGAAACAGGGGAAGTCTACGAGCAGTACTTC.

V gene TRBV7-6 combines with J gene TRBJ1-6; possible D gene TRBD1, 6 bases. V was trimmed by 11 bases and J by 13 bases, leaving 33 bases between them. The CDR3 is made up of 17 amino acids. The V gene's germline CDR1 is SGHVS and CDR2 FNYEAQ. This CDR3 reads CALTGGGRERDNQPLHF. The CDR3, as DNA: TGTGCCTTAACTGGGGGGGGGCGCGAGAGGGACAATCAGCCCCTCCACTTT.

This clonotype was seen at least ten times. The CDR3 DNA sequence: TGCGCCAGCAGCGCCGGACGGATAGGCAACTATGGCTACACCTTC. It yields the protein CASSAGRIGNYGYTF. The chain links TRBV5-1 to TRBJ1-2, with D unresolved. Per germline, CDR1 SGHRS and CDR2 YFSETQ. The CDR3 loop spans 15 amino acids. V was trimmed by 4 bases and J by 2 bases, leaving 15 bases between them.

J is TRBJ1-6 and V is TRBV28; 9 positions match TRBD1. The CDR3 has 16 amino acids. V dropped 3 bases and J dropped 9; count of bases not matched to a gene: 9. Germline V lookup: CDR1 MDHEN, CDR2 SYDVKM. The CDR3 loop reads CASSFGPGQGGSPLHF. DNA of the CDR3: TGTGCCAGCAGTTTCGGTCCGGGACAGGGTGGTTCACCCCTCCACTTT.

To note about this clonotype: The CDR3 ends on some other residue instead of the conserved phenylalanine or tryptophan, so this is likely a read error. The DNA is left out, because the CDR3 cannot be placed on it with certainty; the CDR3 is given as TCRdb lists it. The chain is built from TRBV10-3 and TRBJ1-5. The CDR3 contains 8 residues when both ends are counted. Germline V CDR1 and CDR2: ENHRY, SYGVKD. The CDR3 spells CAISELLH.

This clonotype was recorded a few times. The gene calls are TRBV7-9 and TRBJ2-5, with D tentatively TRBD2 (6 bases). Trimming stripped 10 bases from V and 4 bases from J, with 16 bases between. CDR3 length equals 13 residues. Germline lookup yields CDR1 SEHNR and CDR2 FQNEAQ (reference sequence). The CDR3 spells CATSAEGGETQYF. CDR3 sequence (DNA): TGTGCCACCTCAGCGGAGGGCGGAGAGACCCAGTACTTC.

The CDR3 sequence is CASSLGDRDNEAFF. Here the CDR3 DNA reads TGTGCCAGCAGCTTGGGGGACAGGGACAATGAAGCTTTCTTT. The chain links TRBV7-9 to TRBJ1-1; 9 bases align to TRBD1. This CDR3 region has 14 residues. The V segment lost 3 bases and the J segment 7 bases; nucleotides outside the gene matches: 6. The V gene's germline CDR1 is SEHNR and CDR2 FQNEAQ (reference sequence).

This clonotype was counted between two and nine times. The chain is built from TRBV24-1 and TRBJ1-5; D gene uncertain. This CDR3 comprises 12 residues. The germline gives CDR1 KGHDR, CDR2 SFDVKD. V was trimmed by 3 bases and J by 5 bases, leaving 4 bases between them. The chain's CDR3 is CATSDGDQPQHF. For the CDR3, the DNA is TGTGCCACCAGTGATGGGGATCAGCCCCAGCATTTT.

The chain joins TRBV7-2 to TRBJ1-1; 10 bases map to TRBD1. Unmatched junction bases numbered 6, after V lost 4 bases and J lost 4 bases. CDR3 length: 15 amino acids. The germline V gene has CDR1 SGHTA and CDR2 FQGNSA. Written as DNA, the CDR3 is TGTGCCAGCAGCTACCGGGACAGGGGTTCCACTGAAGCTTTCTTT. It translates to CASSYRDRGSTEAFF.